The 2 T cell receptor beta chains below were found in one sample sequenced in a study of blood T cell repertoires in COVID-19. Sequencing was performed with immunoSEQ multiplex PCR; in TCRdb, only in-frame clones are kept and a portion is missing. The sample holds 260,000 or so clones; 75% to 90% are singletons and the top ten take about 2.7%. Sequenced: PBMCs or T cells enriched from blood (not recorded which). Receptors originate from a woman between 45 and 65 years old who had recovered from COVID-19.

The chain is built from TRBV24-1 and TRBJ1-1; 8 nucleotides match TRBD1. The CDR3 is made up of 14 amino acids. CDR1 KGHDR and CDR2 SFDVKD come from the germline V gene. The junction had 4 bases not matched to a gene; V was cut back by 7 bases and J by 1 base. CDR3: CATRAGGANTEAFF. CDR3 bases: TGTGCCACCAGGGCAGGGGGCGCGAACACTGAAGCTTTCTTT.

V usage is TRBV27 and J usage is TRBJ2-7, with 7 bases lining up with TRBD2. This CDR3 has 16 amino acids. Unmatched junction bases numbered 9, after V lost 0 bases and J lost 4 bases. CDR1 is MNHEY and CDR2 is SMNVEV in the germline V gene (reference sequence). The CDR3 region has the DNA TGTGCCAGCAGTTTATCGCTACTAGCGCAGACTTACGAGCAGTACTTC. Translation: CASSLSLLAQTYEQYF.